Shown below are 24 T cell receptor beta chains from a single sample sequenced in a study of T cell changes during pregnancy in multiple sclerosis. TCRdb's copy holds only in-frame clones and misses some; the assay was immunoSEQ multiplex PCR. The sample includes around 45,000 clones, about nine tenths of them seen just once. Here the sequenced sample was CD4+ T cells from peripheral blood mononuclear cells, taken in the third trimester of pregnancy. These receptors all come from a female donor with multiple sclerosis, enrolled in a pregnancy study.

The gene calls are TRBV10-3 and TRBJ2-1; weak D call: TRBD2 (6 bases). This CDR3 region has 14 residues. Trimming removed 3 bases at V and 4 bases at J, with 10 bases between. CDR1 is ENHRY and CDR2 is SYGVKD in the germline V gene. CDR3 loop: CAISEPGRYNEQFF. The CDR3 DNA reads TGTGCCATCAGTGAACCGGGGAGGTACAATGAGCAGTTCTTC.

This clone was seen once. CDR3 region: CASSAWTGGYTF. The DNA of the CDR3 is TGTGCCAGCAGCGCCTGGACAGGCGGCTACACCTTC. The chain combines TRBV11-2 with TRBJ1-2; the match to TRBD1 covers 7 bases. Unmatched junction bases numbered 5, after V lost 5 bases and J lost 8 bases. The CDR3 length is 12 residues. Germline V gene sequence: CDR1 SGHAT, CDR2 FQNNGV.

The chain has TRBV6-6 and TRBJ1-1; D perhaps matches TRBD1 (5 bases). The CDR3 contains 16 residues. The germline V gene encodes CDR1 MNHNY and CDR2 SVGAGI (reference sequence). V dropped 6 bases and J dropped 5 bases, with 22 bases sitting between them. The CDR3 DNA follows: TGTGCCAGCAGGTTTACGGGGGGAATTGTCTTTACTGAAGCTTTCTTT. Its translation is CASRFTGGIVFTEAFF.

The chain employs TRBV5-1 and TRBJ2-1; TRBD1 matches 8 bases. The CDR3 loop spans 17 amino acids. Per germline, CDR1 SGHRS and CDR2 YFSETQ. Trimming removed 0 bases from V and 6 bases from J; junction bases left unmatched: 11. As DNA, the CDR3 is TGCGCCAGCAGCTTGGTGTTGGGCAGGGGGCTCGGCAATGAGCAGTTCTTC. It is translated as CASSLVLGRGLGNEQFF.

The rearrangement joins TRBV7-3 to TRBJ2-1, with TRBD2 matching 8 bases. Germline V gene lookup returns CDR1 SGHTA and CDR2 FQGTGA. V was pared by 4 bases and J by 2 bases, with 10 bases of the junction left unmatched. The CDR3 has 17 amino acids. This CDR3 reads CASSSRGTGGAYNEQFF. The CDR3 DNA follows: TGTGCCAGCAGCTCTAGGGGTACGGGAGGGGCCTACAATGAGCAGTTCTTC.

CDR3 residues: CASSQDPIGSGPDTQYF. CDR3 nucleotides: TGCGCCAGCAGCCAAGATCCGATTGGTAGCGGGCCAGATACGCAGTATTTT. The V call is TRBV4-3, the J call TRBJ2-3, with TRBD2 matching over 7 bases. This CDR3 is 17 amino acids long. The germline V gene encodes CDR1 LGHNA and CDR2 YSLEER. J lost 4 bases, V lost 0 bases, and 10 bases had no gene match.

This clone was seen once. The chain is built from TRBV7-3 and TRBJ2-1; 8 nucleotides line up with TRBD1. CDR1 is SGHTA, CDR2 FQGTGA, per germline. Losses at the gene ends were 5 bases for V and 5 bases for J; bases not matched to a gene: 5. The length of the CDR3 is 14 residues. The CDR3 DNA follows: TGTGCCAGCAGCATGGGACAGGTAAACAATGAGCAGTTCTTC. The encoded protein is CASSMGQVNNEQFF.

This chain joins TRBV18 and TRBJ2-5; TRBD1 is a possible D gene (5 bases). The CDR3 contains 13 residues. CDR1 is KGHSH and CDR2 is LQKENI in the germline V gene. V dropped 6 bases and J dropped 1 base, with 9 bases sitting between them. The CDR3 loop is CASSQGLQETQYF. For the CDR3, the DNA is TGTGCCAGCTCTCAGGGTCTCCAAGAGACCCAGTACTTC.

V usage is TRBV25-1 and J usage is TRBJ2-1; TRBD2 agrees at 7 bases. The CDR3 is made up of 15 amino acids. The V gene's germline CDR1 is MGHDK and CDR2 SYGVNS. Trimming cost V 4 bases and J 4 bases; bases outside gene matches: 7. This CDR3 reads CASSGGGRRYNEQFF. The CDR3, as DNA: TGTGCCAGCAGTGGGGGCGGGAGAAGATACAATGAGCAGTTCTTC.

V is TRBV29-1 and J is TRBJ2-5; TRBD2 matches 10 bases. Trimming cost V 3 bases and J 5 bases; bases outside gene matches: 9. The CDR3 has 15 residues. The germline CDR1 and CDR2 sequences are SQVTM and ANQGSEA. CDR3 nucleotides: TGCAGCGTTGACCTAGCGGGAGTCGCGCGGGAGACCCAGTACTTC. Translated, it gives CSVDLAGVARETQYF.

The DNA of the CDR3 is TGCGCCAGCAGCCAGGAACCGGGACTAGCAACTTCAAGCTCCTACAATGAGCAGTTCTTC. It specifies CASSQEPGLATSSSYNEQFF. The gene calls are TRBV4-1 and TRBJ2-1, with 9 nucleotides matching TRBD2. The trim removed 3 bases at V and 0 bases at J, leaving 15 bases unmatched. Germline V gene lookup returns CDR1 MGHRA and CDR2 YSYEKL. CDR3 length: 20 residues.

The chain employs TRBV7-2 and TRBJ1-2; a possible D gene is TRBD1 (6 bases). Germline assignment: CDR1 SGHTA and CDR2 FQGNSA. The CDR3 totals 16 residues. Trimming shortened V by 2 bases and J by 0 bases, and 13 bases separated the two germline ends. The CDR3 nucleotides read TGTGCCAGCAGCTTACAGCAGGGGAGAGCTAACTATGGCTACACCTTC. It specifies CASSLQQGRANYGYTF.

The chain has TRBV9 and TRBJ2-3, with 11 positions matching TRBD2. Per germline, CDR1 SGDLS and CDR2 YYNGEE. This CDR3 region has 15 residues. Trimming at V came to 2 bases and at J to 5 bases, leaving 4 bases not matched to a gene. The CDR3 loop reads CASSVPTSGVDTQYF. DNA of the CDR3: TGTGCCAGCAGCGTGCCGACTAGCGGGGTAGATACGCAGTATTTT.

V gene TRBV5-6 combines with J gene TRBJ2-5; D not certain. V lost 4 bases to trimming and J lost 2 bases, with 21 bases between them. There are 17 residues in the CDR3. Germline-derived CDR1 and CDR2 are SGHDT and YYEEEE. This CDR3 reads CASSTPKSRTEQETQYF. The CDR3 DNA sequence: TGTGCCAGCAGCACTCCTAAGTCCCGAACTGAACAAGAGACCCAGTACTTC.

The chain couples TRBV4-2 to TRBJ2-3; 8 bases are shared with TRBD2. Germline V gene sequence: CDR1 LGHNA, CDR2 YNFKEQ. The CDR3 spans 14 residues. V gave up 8 bases and J gave up 1 base; unmatched junction bases: 5. CDR3: CASGLTSGTDTQYF. The CDR3 nucleotides are TGTGCCAGCGGCCTGACTAGCGGCACAGATACGCAGTATTTT.

The V call is TRBV9, the J call TRBJ2-3, with a tentative D call TRBD1 (5 bases). Between the trimmed V and J ends, which lost 8 bases and 2 bases, there was a span of 9 bases. The CDR3 contains 12 residues. In germline, CDR1 is SGDLS, CDR2 YYNGEE. The CDR3: CASQGNTDTQYF. The CDR3 DNA follows: TGTGCCAGTCAGGGTAACACAGATACGCAGTATTTT. The full variable domain, with the rest looked up from reference TRBV9 and TRBJ2-3, is DSGVTQTPKHLITATGQRVTLRCSPRSGDLSVYWYQQSLDQGLQFLIQYYNGEERAKGNILERFSAQQFPDLHSELNLSSLELGDSALYFCASQGNTDTQYFGPGTRLTVL.

This chain links TRBV5-4 with TRBJ2-5; 7 nucleotides match TRBD1. Germline V CDR1 and CDR2: SGHNT, YYREEE (reference sequence). Unmatched junction bases numbered 10, after V lost 6 bases and J lost 5 bases. The CDR3 length is 14 residues. CDR3 amino acids: CASTETGMGETQYF. In DNA form, the CDR3 reads TGTGCCAGCACCGAGACAGGGATGGGGGAGACCCAGTACTTC.

The V call is TRBV7-2, the J call TRBJ2-7, with no clear D. CDR1 is SGHTA and CDR2 is FQGNSA in the germline V gene. V lost 5 bases, J lost 3 bases, and 5 bases lay in between. The CDR3 totals 11 residues. This CDR3 reads CASSLNYEQYF. CDR3 sequence (DNA): TGTGCCAGCAGCCTTAACTACGAGCAGTACTTC.

This sequence joins TRBV7-2 and TRBJ2-5, with D perhaps matching TRBD1 (5 bases). The V end lost 7 bases, the J end lost 1 base, and 16 bases lay between the germline ends. Germline V gene sequence: CDR1 SGHTA, CDR2 FQGNSA. The CDR3 is 15 residues long. CDR3 DNA sequence: TGTGCCAGCACCCCTTCGAGGACACTCCAAGAGACCCAGTACTTC. It translates to CASTPSRTLQETQYF.

The chain is built from TRBV18 and TRBJ1-4; the match to TRBD1 covers 7 bases. The CDR3 has 15 amino acids. Germline V gives CDR1 KGHSH, CDR2 LQKENI. After removal of 8 bases from V and 8 bases from J, the junction contained 14 bases not matched to a gene. CDR3 protein: CASTAVRGGEEKLFF. For the CDR3, the DNA is TGTGCCAGCACCGCGGTTCGAGGGGGCGAAGAAAAACTGTTTTTT.

This chain links TRBV5-4 with TRBJ2-3, with 10 bases that match TRBD1. The V segment lost 4 bases and the J segment 3 bases; nucleotides outside the gene matches: 8. Germline loops: CDR1 SGHNT, CDR2 YYREEE (reference sequence). The CDR3 length is 16 residues. DNA of the CDR3: TGTGCCAGCAGCGTAGGGACAGGGGTTCCGACAGATACGCAGTATTTT. Translating gives CASSVGTGVPTDTQYF.

The chain uses TRBV7-2 and TRBJ2-4; TRBD2 matches at 14 bases. The V segment lost 0 bases and the J segment 2 bases; nucleotides outside the gene matches: 6. This CDR3 has 19 residues. Germline CDR1 and CDR2: SGHTA and FQGNSA. This chain's CDR3 is CASSLAGLAGVGTKNIQYF. The DNA of the CDR3 is TGTGCCAGCAGCTTAGCGGGACTAGCGGGAGTCGGGACCAAAAACATTCAGTACTTC.

The chain recombines TRBV7-3 with TRBJ1-1; possibly TRBD1 for D (5 bases). CDR3 length: 13 residues. The germline V gene encodes CDR1 SGHTA and CDR2 FQGTGA. Trimming pared 2 bases from V and 4 bases from J, leaving 8 bases between. The CDR3 coding sequence is TGTGCCAGCAGCTTAGGGGGGGGCACTGAAGCTTTCTTT. Protein: CASSLGGGTEAFF.

The genes are TRBV5-1 and TRBJ2-1, with TRBD2 matching over 16 bases. CDR3 length: 15 residues. CDR1 and CDR2 (germline): SGHRS, YFSETQ. V shed 5 bases, J shed 8 bases, and the junction held 4 bases outside the gene matches. The CDR3 region is CASRGGTSGGDEQFF. The CDR3 region has the DNA TGCGCCAGCAGGGGTGGGACTAGCGGGGGGGATGAGCAGTTCTTC.